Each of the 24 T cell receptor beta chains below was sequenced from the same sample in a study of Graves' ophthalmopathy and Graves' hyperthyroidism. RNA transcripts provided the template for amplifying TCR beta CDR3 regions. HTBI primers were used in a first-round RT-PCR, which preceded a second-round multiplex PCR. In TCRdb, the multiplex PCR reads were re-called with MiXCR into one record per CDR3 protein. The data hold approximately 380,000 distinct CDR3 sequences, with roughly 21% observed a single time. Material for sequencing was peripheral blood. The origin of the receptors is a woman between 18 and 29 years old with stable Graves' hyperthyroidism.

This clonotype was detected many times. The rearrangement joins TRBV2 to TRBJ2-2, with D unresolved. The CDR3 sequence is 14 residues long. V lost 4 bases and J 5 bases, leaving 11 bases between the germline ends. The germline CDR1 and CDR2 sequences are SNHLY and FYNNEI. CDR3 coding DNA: TGTGCCAGCAGTGTGGCCGTTCTGACCGGGGAGCTGTTTTTT. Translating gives CASSVAVLTGELFF.

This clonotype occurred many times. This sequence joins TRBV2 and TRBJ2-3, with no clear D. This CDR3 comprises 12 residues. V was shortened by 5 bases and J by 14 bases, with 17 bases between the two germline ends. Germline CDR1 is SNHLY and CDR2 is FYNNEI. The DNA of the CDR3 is TGTGCCAGCAGTTTCACCGGGCTCTGGTGGTATTTT. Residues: CASSFTGLWWYF.

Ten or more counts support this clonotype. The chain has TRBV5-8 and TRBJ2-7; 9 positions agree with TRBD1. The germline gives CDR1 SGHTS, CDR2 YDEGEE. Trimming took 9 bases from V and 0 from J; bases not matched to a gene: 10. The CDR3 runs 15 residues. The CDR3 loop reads CATYRRDRASYEQYF. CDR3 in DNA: TGTGCCACCTACCGCCGGGACAGGGCCTCCTACGAGCAGTACTTC.

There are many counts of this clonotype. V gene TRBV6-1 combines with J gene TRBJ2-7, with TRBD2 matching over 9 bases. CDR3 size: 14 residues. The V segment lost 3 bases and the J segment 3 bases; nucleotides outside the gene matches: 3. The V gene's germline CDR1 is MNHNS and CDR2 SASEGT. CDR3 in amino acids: CASSDLAGYYEQYF. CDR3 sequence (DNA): TGTGCCAGCAGTGACCTAGCGGGGTACTACGAGCAGTACTTC.

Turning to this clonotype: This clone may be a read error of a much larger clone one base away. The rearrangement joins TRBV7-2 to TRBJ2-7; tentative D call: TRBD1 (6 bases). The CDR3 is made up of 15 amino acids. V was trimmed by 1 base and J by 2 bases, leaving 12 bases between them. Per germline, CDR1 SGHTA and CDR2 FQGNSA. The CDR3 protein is CASSLVGDITYEQYF. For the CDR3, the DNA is TGTGCCAGCAGCTTAGTTGGGGACATCACCTACGAGCAGTACTTC.

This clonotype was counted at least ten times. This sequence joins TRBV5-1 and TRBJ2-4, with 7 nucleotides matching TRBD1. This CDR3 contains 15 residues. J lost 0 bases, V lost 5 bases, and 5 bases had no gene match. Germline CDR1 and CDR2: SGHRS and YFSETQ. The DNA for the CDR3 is TGCGCCAGCAGAGGACAGGAGATAGCCAAAAACATTCAGTACTTC. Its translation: CASRGQEIAKNIQYF.

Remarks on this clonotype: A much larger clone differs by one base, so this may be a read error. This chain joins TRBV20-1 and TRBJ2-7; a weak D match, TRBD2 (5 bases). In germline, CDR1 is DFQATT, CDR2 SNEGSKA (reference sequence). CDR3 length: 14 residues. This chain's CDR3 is CSARLRAYSCEQYF. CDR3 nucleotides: TGCAGTGCTAGATTGCGGGCCTACTCCTGCGAGCAGTACTTC.

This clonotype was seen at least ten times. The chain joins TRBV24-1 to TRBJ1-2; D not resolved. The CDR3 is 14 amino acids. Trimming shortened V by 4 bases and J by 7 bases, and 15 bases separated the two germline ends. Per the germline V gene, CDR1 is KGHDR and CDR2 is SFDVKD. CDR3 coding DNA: TGTGCCACCAGTGACCGCGGACTTCTCTCTGGCTACACCTTC. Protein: CATSDRGLLSGYTF.

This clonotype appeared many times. The CDR3: CSAPGSGGDTEAFF. The DNA for the CDR3 is TGCAGCGCCCCGGGGTCAGGGGGAGACACTGAAGCTTTCTTT. The chain combines TRBV20-1 with TRBJ1-1; 7 bases match TRBD1. The CDR3 totals 14 residues. Germline assignment: CDR1 DFQATT and CDR2 SNEGSKA (reference sequence).

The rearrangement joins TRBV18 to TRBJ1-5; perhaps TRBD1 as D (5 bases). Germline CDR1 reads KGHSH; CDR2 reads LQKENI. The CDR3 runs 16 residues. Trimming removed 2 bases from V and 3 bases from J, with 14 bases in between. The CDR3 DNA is TGTGCCAGCTCACCATTTGGGCAGGGAGTCAATCAGCCCCAGCATTTT. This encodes CASSPFGQGVNQPQHF.

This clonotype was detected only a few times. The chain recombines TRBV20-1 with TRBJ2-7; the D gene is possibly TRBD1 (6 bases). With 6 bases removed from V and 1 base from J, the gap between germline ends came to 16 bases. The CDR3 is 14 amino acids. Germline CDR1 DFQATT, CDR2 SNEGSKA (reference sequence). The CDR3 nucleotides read TGCAGTGCCCTAGCTGGGGACATATCCTACGAGCAGTACTTC. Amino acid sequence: CSALAGDISYEQYF.

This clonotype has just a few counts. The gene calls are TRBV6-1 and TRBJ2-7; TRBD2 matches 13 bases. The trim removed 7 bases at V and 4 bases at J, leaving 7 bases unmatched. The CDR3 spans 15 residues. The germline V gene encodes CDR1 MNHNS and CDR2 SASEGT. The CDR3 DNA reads TGTGCCAGCAACGGACTAGCGGGAGTACCTTACGAGCAGTACTTC. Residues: CASNGLAGVPYEQYF.

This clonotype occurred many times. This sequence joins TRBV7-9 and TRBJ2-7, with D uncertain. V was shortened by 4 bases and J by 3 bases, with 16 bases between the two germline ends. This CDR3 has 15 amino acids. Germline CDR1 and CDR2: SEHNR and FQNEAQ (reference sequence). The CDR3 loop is CASSSPDGTNYEQYF. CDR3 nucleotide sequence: TGTGCCAGCAGCTCCCCGGACGGTACAAACTACGAGCAGTACTTC.

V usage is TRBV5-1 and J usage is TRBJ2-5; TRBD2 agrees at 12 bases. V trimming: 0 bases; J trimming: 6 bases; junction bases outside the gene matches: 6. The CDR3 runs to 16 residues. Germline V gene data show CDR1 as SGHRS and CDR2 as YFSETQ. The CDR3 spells CASSLGLAGAEKTQYF. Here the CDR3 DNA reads TGCGCCAGCAGCTTGGGACTAGCGGGAGCCGAGAAGACCCAGTACTTC. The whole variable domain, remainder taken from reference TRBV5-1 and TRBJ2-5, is KAGVTQTPRYLIKTRGQQVTLSCSPISGHRSVSWYQQTPGQGLQFLFEYFSETQRNKGNFPGRFSGRQFSNSRSEMNVSTLELGDSALYLCASSLGLAGAEKTQYFGPGTRLLVL.

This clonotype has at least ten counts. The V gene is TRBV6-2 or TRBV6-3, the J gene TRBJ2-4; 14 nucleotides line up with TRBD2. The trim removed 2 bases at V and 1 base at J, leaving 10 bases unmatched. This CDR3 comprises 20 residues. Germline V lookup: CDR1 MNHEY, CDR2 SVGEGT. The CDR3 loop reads CASSYPPGLAGEPAKNIQYF. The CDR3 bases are TGTGCCAGCAGTTACCCGCCGGGACTAGCGGGAGAACCGGCCAAAAACATTCAGTACTTC.

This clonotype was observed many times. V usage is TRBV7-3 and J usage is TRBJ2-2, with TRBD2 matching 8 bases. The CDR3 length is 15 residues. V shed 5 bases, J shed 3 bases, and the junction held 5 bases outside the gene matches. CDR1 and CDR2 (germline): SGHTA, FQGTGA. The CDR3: CASSPFSGDTGELFF. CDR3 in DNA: TGTGCCAGCAGCCCATTTAGCGGGGACACCGGGGAGCTGTTTTTT. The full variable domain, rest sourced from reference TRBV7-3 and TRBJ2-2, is GAGVSQTPSNKVTEKGKYVELRCDPISGHTALYWYRQSLGQGPEFLIYFQGTGAADDSGLPNDRFFAVRPEGSVSTLKIQRTERGDSAVYLCASSPFSGDTGELFFGEGSRLTVL.

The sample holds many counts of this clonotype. The CDR3 nucleotides are TGCAGCACTAGACAGACAAACACCGGGGAGCTGTTTTTT. This encodes CSTRQTNTGELFF. The chain has TRBV29-1 and TRBJ2-2; the D call may be TRBD1 or TRBD2 (5 bases each). Looked up from germline, CDR1 is SQVTM and CDR2 is ANQGSEA. CDR3 length equals 13 residues. The V end was cut by 8 bases, the J end by 2 bases, with 12 bases between.

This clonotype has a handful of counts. The CDR3 DNA reads as TGCGCCAGCAGTCCCGGGACTAGCAGGAATGAGCAGTTCTTC. This sequence encodes CASSPGTSRNEQFF. This chain joins TRBV10-1 and TRBJ2-1; 9 nucleotides line up with TRBD2. The CDR3 consists of 14 residues. J was trimmed by 7 bases and V by 5 bases; bases with no gene match: 6. In germline, CDR1 is WNHNN, CDR2 SYGVQD (reference sequence).

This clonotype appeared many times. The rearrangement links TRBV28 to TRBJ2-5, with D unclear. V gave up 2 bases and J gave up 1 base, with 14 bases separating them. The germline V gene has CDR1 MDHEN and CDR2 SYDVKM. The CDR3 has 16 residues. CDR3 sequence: CASSLPQVWGQETQYF. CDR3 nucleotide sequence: TGTGCCAGCAGTTTACCCCAGGTTTGGGGCCAAGAGACCCAGTACTTC.

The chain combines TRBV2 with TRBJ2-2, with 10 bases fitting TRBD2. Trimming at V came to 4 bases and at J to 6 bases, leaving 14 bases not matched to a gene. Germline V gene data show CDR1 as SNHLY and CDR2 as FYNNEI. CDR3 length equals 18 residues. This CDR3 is CASSGPIPSGGRPGELFF. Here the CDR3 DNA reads TGTGCCAGCAGTGGACCTATCCCTAGCGGGGGCCGGCCCGGGGAGCTGTTTTTT.

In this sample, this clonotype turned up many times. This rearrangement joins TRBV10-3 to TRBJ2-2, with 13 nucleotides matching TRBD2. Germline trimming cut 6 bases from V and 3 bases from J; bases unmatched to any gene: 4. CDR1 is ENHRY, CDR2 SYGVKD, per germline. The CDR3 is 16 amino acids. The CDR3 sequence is CAISPTSGRHTGELFF. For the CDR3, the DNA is TGTGCCATCAGCCCGACTAGCGGGAGGCACACCGGGGAGCTGTTTTTT.

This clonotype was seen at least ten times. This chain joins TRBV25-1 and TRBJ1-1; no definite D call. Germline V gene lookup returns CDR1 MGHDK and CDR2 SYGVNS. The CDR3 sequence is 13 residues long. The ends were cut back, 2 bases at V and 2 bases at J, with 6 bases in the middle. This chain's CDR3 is CASSEQENTEAFF. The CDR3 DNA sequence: TGTGCCAGCAGTGAACAGGAAAACACTGAAGCTTTCTTT.

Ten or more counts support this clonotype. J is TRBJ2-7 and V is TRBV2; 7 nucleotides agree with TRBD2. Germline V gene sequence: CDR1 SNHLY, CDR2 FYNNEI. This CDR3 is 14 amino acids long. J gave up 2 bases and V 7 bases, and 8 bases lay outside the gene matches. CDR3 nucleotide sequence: TGTGCCAGCATGGATCCTAGCGGAACCTACGAGCAGTACTTC. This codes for CASMDPSGTYEQYF.

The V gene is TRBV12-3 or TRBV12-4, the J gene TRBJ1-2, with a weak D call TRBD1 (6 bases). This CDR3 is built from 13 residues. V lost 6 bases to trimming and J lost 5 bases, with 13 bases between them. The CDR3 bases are TGTGCCAGCAGCGCCAGGACAGAATATGGCTACACCTTC. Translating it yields CASSARTEYGYTF.